This T cell receptor beta chain was sequenced during a study of cytotoxic CD8 clonotypes in ibrutinib-treated CLL. Assay: immunoSEQ multiplex PCR; the TCRdb copy retains only in-frame clones and omits some. In the table there are fewer than 150,000 clones, around 84% of which are singletons. The CDR3 runs 11 residues. The V gene lost 5 bases and the J gene lost 8 bases, with 9 bases spanning the gap. From germline, CDR1 is SEHNR and CDR2 FQNEAQ (reference sequence). The chain employs TRBV7-9 and TRBJ1-2; D gene ambiguous. Specimen: PBMCs, collected after 24 months of ibrutinib treatment. The TCR sequence derives from a human donor with chronic lymphocytic leukemia. CDR3: CASSLTCGYTF. DNA for the CDR3: TGTGCCAGCAGCCTGACATGCGGCTACACCTTC.